This TCR beta chain appears in the sequencing data of a study of blood T cells in healthy people across ages. Study context: Capture by template switching was about one barcoded beta molecule per two T cells.

Drawing of peripheral blood yielded about 9.6 milliliters from each donor. As for this clonotype: Antigen specificity is unknown.

General observations from the study: Both higher diversity and more naive CD4+ cells marked long-lived donors when set against aged donors. The fall in TCR beta diversity per million T cells was roughly linear with age.

With a J-beta primer mix and a sample-barcoded 5' primer, a second PCR ran about 7 to 12 cycles. TCRdb reprocessed the 5' RACE reads with MiXCR, giving one entry per CDR3 protein. The repertoire holds roughly 830,000 distinct CDR3 sequences, around 62% seen once, with about 30% in the top ten. Material for sequencing was blood. This receptor was taken from a man aged 25-40 years in good health.

The CDR3 region has the DNA TGCAGCGTTGAACCCCAAGGACCCAGGGAAGATGTGACCCAGTACTTC. The encoded protein is CSVEPQGPREDVTQYF. V is TRBV29-1 and J is TRBJ2-5, with D tentatively TRBD1 (5 bases). The germline V and J ends were trimmed by 2 bases and 7 bases, with 23 bases remaining between them. This CDR3 is built from 16 residues. Germline CDR1 and CDR2: SQVTM and ANQGSEA.